This T cell receptor (beta chain) was captured by sequencing in a study of blood T cell repertoires in COVID-19. Trimming took 5 bases from V and 2 from J; bases not matched to a gene: 3. This CDR3 contains 16 residues. The V gene's germline CDR1 is SGHNT and CDR2 YENEEA. Some clones are missing from TCRdb's copy, which holds only in-frame ones; the method was immunoSEQ multiplex PCR. The table shows roughly 100,000 clones, with 75% to 90% occurring only once. This TCR came from a woman between 50 and 59 years old with COVID-19, enrolled during active disease. The rearrangement uses TRBV11-3 and TRBJ2-7, with TRBD2 identical over 16 bases. Material for sequencing was peripheral blood. CDR3 loop: CASSPGTSGGAYEQYF. Written as DNA, the CDR3 is TGTGCCAGCAGCCCCGGGACTAGCGGGGGGGCCTACGAGCAGTACTTC. Together with reference TRBV11-3 and TRBJ2-7, the CDR3 gives the full variable domain: EAGVVQSPRYKIIEKKQPVAFWCNPISGHNTLYWYLQNLGQGPELLIRYENEEAVDDSQLPKDRFSAERLKGVDSTLKIQPAELGDSAVYLCASSPGTSGGAYEQYFGPGTRLTVT.